This TCR beta chain was sequenced for a study of CD8+CD57+ T cells in acquired aplastic anemia. Study information: Across the sorted CD4+ and CD8+ cells, DNA amounts averaged roughly 3 ug.

Selection for sequencing was limited to patients who had shown CD8+CD57+ cell expansion by flow cytometry. The patients, all of them, had severe acquired aplastic anemia. The table lists this clonotype with many counts. The antigen is unknown. Broader study findings: The number of CD8+ CDR3 sequences shared by patients and controls was around 30.

In germline, CDR1 is WNHNN, CDR2 SYGVQD (reference sequence). Deletions cut 6 bases from V and 9 bases from J, with 11 bases between. The CDR3 is made up of 11 amino acids. CDR3 and TCR beta VDJ profiling relied on genomic DNA as the template. TCRdb redid the calling of the reads with MiXCR, one entry per CDR3 protein. In the table there are hundreds of thousands of distinct CDR3 sequences, about half of which are singletons. Sequencing was performed on sorted CD4+, CD8+, or CD8+CD57+ T cells (not recorded which) from PBMCs. This receptor was obtained from a human donor with aplastic anemia. The rearrangement joins TRBV10-1 to TRBJ1-1; no clear D gene. The CDR3 loop reads CASSRGSQAFF. The CDR3 coding sequence is TGCGCCAGCAGCCGCGGCAGCCAAGCTTTCTTT.